These T cell receptor beta chains were read from a single sample in a study of HIV-infected patients and healthy controls. In TCRdb, the 5' RACE reads were re-called with MiXCR into one record per CDR3 protein. This sample has 10,000 to 11,000 distinct CDR3 sequences, with 10% found just once. The sequencing used blood, collected before antiretroviral therapy. Receptor source: an adult with HIV infection. The CDR3 runs from the conserved cysteine through the conserved F or W. Each record gives: V gene, CDR3 protein.

TRBV20-1 CSAPPGTGVADTQYF
TRBV9 CASSFLTSNYNEQFF
TRBV7-2 CASSLVGTGGANSNQPQHF
TRBV24-1 CATSDLTGQQETQYF
TRBV28 CASREQGIYGYTF
TRBV4-2 CASSQEVTGEAFF
TRBV6-6 CASSPRGGGNTIYF
TRBV13 CASSFTGTANTEAFF
TRBV18 CASSQETQYF
TRBV9 CASSFQSTGPEAFF
TRBV5-1 CASSPEPSTDTQYF
TRBV10-3 CAISGRTGYNEQFF
TRBV12-3/TRBV12-4 CASSLNEKLFF
TRBV2 CASTRSQETQYF
TRBV5-1 CASSLAGTNAYEQYF
TRBV29-1 CSVGVGREAFF
TRBV2 CASSEISQGDTEAFF
TRBV20-1 CSACGNGQPFYEQYF
TRBV5-6 CASSLVGSSYEQYF
TRBV24-1 CATSDSVRGWDGYTF
TRBV5-1 CASRLGGGGADTQYF
TRBV5-1 CASSWDGYEQYF
TRBV18 CASSPTTLQGATDTQYF
TRBV4-3 CASSQRGVGTDTQYF
TRBV7-7 CASSLGTSVETQYF
TRBV4-2 CASSQDLHEQYF
TRBV20-1 CSARDQDRALSGNTIYF
TRBV29-1 CSVTLGQTNTEAFF
TRBV18 CASSLQGYEQYF
TRBV6-6 CASSYSWDSYGYTF
TRBV29-1 CSVPRRETQYF
TRBV3-1 CASSHVGQGVYEQYF
TRBV5-5 CASSLPGASNTGELFF
TRBV7-9 CASSSMGPDTQYF
TRBV5-6 CASSGRQVQETQYF
TRBV18 CASSPPRLKFGTDTQYF
TRBV20-1 CSARDSRQSNQPQHF
TRBV18 CASSFEPINTDTQYF
TRBV4-1 CASSQDPHTGELFF
TRBV28 CASSPSGGSNEQFF
TRBV12-3/TRBV12-4 CASTLGDAGELFF
TRBV4-3 CASSQDSDSYEQYF
TRBV7-2 CASSWDRGVGEKLFF
TRBV28 CASSSSGQRAYNEQFF
TRBV7-2 CASSAWDTQYF